This T cell receptor (beta chain) was found in a study of blood T cell repertoires in COVID-19 (dated by TCRdb to the early 2020s). Background on the whole study: Samples from collaborators originated in the United States, Italy and Spain and spanned both the acute and convalescent phases of COVID-19. The material from the prospective study consisted of cDNA or gDNA derived from T cells, B-cell-depleted T cells, or PBMCs. The dataset comprised deeply sampled blood TCRbeta repertoires from subjects exposed to, actively infected with, or recovered from COVID-19. The repertoires were released in a freely available public database intended as a resource for research on the immune response to SARS-CoV-2. Samples came from the ongoing ImmuneRACE study (first 160 participants) plus 1,254 subjects from 6 global collaborators. A de-identified subject ID, COVID-19 status, age in years and sex were almost always included in the sample metadata. Where available, HLA class I and class II types were taken from metadata supplied by the sample provider and were not determined by assay-based typing.

Results the study describes overall, beyond this receptor: The amount of clinical and demographic metadata varied by source and participant and was provided uncurated.

Collaborating institutions collected whole blood in K2EDTA tubes following their own protocols. For TCRbeta analysis, collaborator samples were shipped as frozen whole blood, as isolated PBMCs, or as DNA extracted from either sample type. Of note for this clone: Its recognized antigen is unknown. No per-base quality is available; no much larger clone lies one base away.

TCRbeta CDR3 regions were amplified from genomic DNA using the immunoSEQ Assay, a bias-controlled multiplex PCR. In the original analysis: Nucleated cell counts per sample were estimated from amplification of reference gene primers within the assay. Sequence reads were collapsed and filtered to measure the absolute abundance of every unique TCRbeta CDR3 rearrangement. For each sample, productive Simpson clonality was calculated as the square root of Simpson's diversity index across productive rearrangements. Here the immuneACCESS table is served through TCRdb, limited to in-frame sequences with V and J called. Missing clones are a known gap in these copies; in checked studies unresolved V genes cover under half, and the rest lacks a known reason. Clonal size and the V and J genes are those of that table, whereas D and trimming came from the DNA. Counted in this sample were about 340,000 clones; around four fifths of them appeared once. 2.5% to 3% of the sample goes to the ten largest clones.

This TCR was sampled from a man aged 25 to 40 with active or convalescent COVID-19. Input material: peripheral blood.

The nucleotide sequence reads TGTGCCAGCAGCCAAATGAACACTGAAGCTTTCTTT. This sequence encodes CASSQMNTEAFF. The V gene is TRBV11-3 and the J gene is TRBJ1-1; the D gene identity is not certain. The germline V gene specifies SGHNT as CDR1 and YENEEA as CDR2. The CDR3 sequence holds 12 residues, the cysteine and phenylalanine included. The retained sequence is limited to the CDR3, 36 bases, with the frame set at the first base. The V end loses 5 bases and the J end loses 0 bases, and a stretch of 4 bases separates them.